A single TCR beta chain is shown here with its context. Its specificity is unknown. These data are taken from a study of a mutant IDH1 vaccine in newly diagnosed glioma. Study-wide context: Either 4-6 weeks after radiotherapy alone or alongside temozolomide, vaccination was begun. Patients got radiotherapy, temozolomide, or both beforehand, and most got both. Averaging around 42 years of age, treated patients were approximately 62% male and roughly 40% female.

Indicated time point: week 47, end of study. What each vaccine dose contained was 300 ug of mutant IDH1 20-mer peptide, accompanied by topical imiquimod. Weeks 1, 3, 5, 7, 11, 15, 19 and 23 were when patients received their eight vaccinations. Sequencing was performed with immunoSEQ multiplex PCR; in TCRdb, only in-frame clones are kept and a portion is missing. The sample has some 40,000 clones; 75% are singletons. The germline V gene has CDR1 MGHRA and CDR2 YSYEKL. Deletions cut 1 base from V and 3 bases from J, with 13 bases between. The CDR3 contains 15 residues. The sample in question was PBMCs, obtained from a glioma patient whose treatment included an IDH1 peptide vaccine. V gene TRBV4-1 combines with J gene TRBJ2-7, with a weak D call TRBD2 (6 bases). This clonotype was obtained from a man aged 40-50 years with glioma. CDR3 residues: CASSQGVGSGYEQYV. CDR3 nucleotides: TGCGCCAGCAGCCAAGGGGTCGGTAGCGGCTACGAGCAGTACGTC.